Listed below are T cell receptor beta chains from one sample, sequenced in a study of T-cell memory formation after mild COVID-19. From the 5' RACE reads, TCRdb called clonotypes with MiXCR, one entry per CDR3 protein. This sample has more than 200,000 distinct CDR3 sequences; 16% occur once, and the top ten carry 3.5% to 4%. The source material was PBMCs or a T cell subset sorted from them (not recorded which). Receptor source: a man aged 18 to 35 who had mild COVID-19 (a few samples of this study predate the infection). Cell type and time point are not known. Each CDR3 is given with its conserved first and last residue. Fields, in order: CDR3 length, clone size, J gene, V gene, D gene, CDR3 DNA, CDR3 protein. D genes are given only for firm matches. Size is stated for part of the rows, as once, few or many counts, or as a class when the clone is expanded.

17 . TRBJ1-3 TRBV5-4 . TGTGCCAGCAGCTTGAAGGATCGAACCCTCTCTGGAAACACCATATATTTT CASSLKDRTLSGNTIYF
15 few TRBJ1-6 TRBV6-5 . TGTGCCAGCAGTCAAACGACCAGGCCCGATTCACCCCTCCACTTT CASSQTTRPDSPLHF
15 once TRBJ2-7 TRBV5-6 TRBD1 TGTGCCAGCAGCCCCCTGGACAGGGGAGCCTACGAGCAGTACTTC CASSPLDRGAYEQYF
13 few TRBJ2-5 TRBV7-9 . TGTGCCAGCAGCCGGACAAACCAAGAGACCCAGTACTTC CASSRTNQETQYF
15 . TRBJ2-1 TRBV2 . TGTGCCAGCAGTGCCTCGGGTAGTAAATACAATGAGCAGTTCTTC CASSASGSKYNEQFF
18 . TRBJ2-2 TRBV7-2 TRBD2 TGTGCCAGCAGCTATTCCGGGACTAGCGGGGCAAACACCGGGGAGCTGTTTTTT CASSYSGTSGANTGELFF
15 many TRBJ1-1 TRBV6-6 TRBD1 TGTGCCAGCAGTAATCCGGGACAGGGGAACACTGAAGCTTTCTTT CASSNPGQGNTEAFF
14 . TRBJ2-5 TRBV5-1 . TGCGCCAGCAGCCCTTCCAGACAGCAAGGGACCCAGTACTTC CASSPSRQQGTQYF
18 few TRBJ2-5 TRBV5-1 TRBD2 TGCGCCAGCAGCCGGGGACTAGCGGGGGGCCGCGCGATAGAGACCCAGTACTTC CASSRGLAGGRAIETQYF
13 few TRBJ1-6 TRBV12-3/TRBV12-4 TRBD1 TGTGCCAGCAGTTTGACAGGGCTATCACCCCTCCACTTT CASSLTGLSPLHF
14 . TRBJ2-4 TRBV20-1 . TGCAGTGCTATGGGACCGTTAGCCAAAAACATTCAGTACTTC CSAMGPLAKNIQYF
15 . TRBJ1-1 TRBV18 . TGTGCCAGCTCACCCTCGACACCACGAGGGACTGAAGCTTTCTTT CASSPSTPRGTEAFF
13 few TRBJ2-2 TRBV12-3/TRBV12-4 . TGTGCCAGCAGTTTGAATTTACCCGGGGAGCTGTTTTTT CASSLNLPGELFF
12 . TRBJ1-2 TRBV20-1 . TGCAGTGCTGGGATGGGAGTCCGAGGCTACACCTTC CSAGMGVRGYTF
14 . TRBJ2-7 TRBV7-9 . TGTGCCAGCAGCTTTTGGGCGGACTTGAGCGAGCAGTACTTC CASSFWADLSEQYF
13 few TRBJ2-7 TRBV6-5 . TGTGCCAGCAGTTACGACAGAAACTACGAGCAGTACTTC CASSYDRNYEQYF
15 . TRBJ1-2 TRBV28 . TGTGCCAGCAGCCCCATCGGCGGGGGGAACTATGGCTACACCTTC CASSPIGGGNYGYTF
14 few TRBJ2-5 TRBV5-1 . TGCGCCAGCAGTCCAACAGGGATTCAAGAGACCCAGTACTTC CASSPTGIQETQYF
15 . TRBJ1-4 TRBV4-1 TRBD1 TGCGCCAGCAGCCAAGATGGGACAGGGGGCGAAAAACTGTTTTTT CASSQDGTGGEKLFF
14 . TRBJ2-7 TRBV7-2 . TGTGCCACCAAGTTCAGCGGTACTTCCTACGAGCAGTACTTC CATKFSGTSYEQYF
12 . TRBJ2-3 TRBV23-1 . TGCGCCAGCAGTCAATCTGTAGATACGCAGTATTTT CASSQSVDTQYF
15 . TRBJ2-5 TRBV4-2 TRBD2 TGTGCCAGCAGCCTGGGACTAGCGGACCAAGAGACCCAGTACTTC CASSLGLADQETQYF
14 . TRBJ2-7 TRBV5-1 . TGCGCCAGCAGCTCCGCGACAGATTCCTACGAGCAGTACTTC CASSSATDSYEQYF
13 . TRBJ1-2 TRBV2 . TGTGCCAGCGGTGAGGGGATTAACTATGGCTACACCTTC CASGEGINYGYTF
15 . TRBJ1-1 TRBV7-3 TRBD1 TGTGCCAGCAGCTTAAGGACAGGGGGGACGTCTGAAGCTTTCTTT CASSLRTGGTSEAFF
16 few TRBJ2-1 TRBV5-1 TRBD2 TGCGCCAGCAGCTGGGGACTAGCGGGGGGGCCCCATGAGCAGTTCTTC CASSWGLAGGPHEQFF
13 few TRBJ2-7 TRBV29-1 TRBD1 TGCAGCGCCCGGGACAGGGAGACCTACGAGCAGTACTTC CSARDRETYEQYF
14 many TRBJ2-1 TRBV11-2 . TGTGCCAGCAGCTTAGACCCCCTCAGTGGTCGTGAGTTCTTC CASSLDPLSGREFF
14 . TRBJ2-7 TRBV5-1 . TGCGCCAGCAGCCTGAGTGGACCCGGGTACGAGCAGTACTTC CASSLSGPGYEQYF
14 . TRBJ2-7 TRBV9 TRBD1 TGTGCCAGCAGCGTAGCTGAGGGGGCGAGGGAGCAGTACTTC CASSVAEGAREQYF
16 . TRBJ1-1 TRBV28 TRBD1 TGTGCCAGCAGTTTAAGTCAGGGGGCCGGGAGGACTGAAGCTTTCTTT CASSLSQGAGRTEAFF
15 few TRBJ1-5 TRBV24-1 . TGTGCCACCAGCTTTTTCAGGGGTGGCAATCAGCCCCAGCATTTT CATSFFRGGNQPQHF
14 . TRBJ1-2 TRBV7-9 . TGTGCCAGCAGTACCCCGGGAGAGGGCTATGGCTACACCTTC CASSTPGEGYGYTF
16 . TRBJ1-5 TRBV6-2/TRBV6-3 . TGTGCCAGCAGTTACCGGGACTGGGGCTCGAATCAGCCCCAGCATTTT CASSYRDWGSNQPQHF
15 few TRBJ2-7 TRBV4-2 . TGTGCCAGCAGCCAGGGCGGGGTAAGCTCCTACGAGCAGTACTTC CASSQGGVSSYEQYF
16 . TRBJ2-2 TRBV4-1 TRBD1 TGCGCCAGCAGCCATCGCCGGGACAGGGTTACCGGGGAGCTGTTTTTT CASSHRRDRVTGELFF
13 few TRBJ2-5 TRBV7-9 . TGTGCCAGCACCTCTCGAGTCCAAGAGACCCAGTACTTC CASTSRVQETQYF
14 many TRBJ1-2 TRBV5-1 . TGCGCCAGCAGCTTGGACAGTCCTAACTATGGCTACACCTTC CASSLDSPNYGYTF
16 . TRBJ1-4 TRBV25-1 . TGTGCCAGCAGTCGAGGGGCCCTCGCTTCTAATGAAAAACTGTTTTTT CASSRGALASNEKLFF
13 few TRBJ1-4 TRBV12-3/TRBV12-4 TRBD1 TGTGCCAGCAGTCGACAGGGGCGGGAAAAACTGTTTTTT CASSRQGREKLFF
12 . TRBJ1-4 TRBV4-1 . TGCGCCAGCAGCCGGATTAATGAAAAACTGTTTTTT CASSRINEKLFF
13 many TRBJ2-7 TRBV20-1 TRBD2 TGCAGTGCTCCGGGACTAGCGGGGTACGAGCAGTACTTC CSAPGLAGYEQYF
12 few TRBJ2-1 TRBV7-8 . TGTGCCAGCAGCTTAGCAGGTGAGCGGCAGTTCTTC CASSLAGERQFF
14 . TRBJ1-2 TRBV7-2 . TGTGCCAGCAGCTTATCAGGACAGAACTATGGCTACACCTTC CASSLSGQNYGYTF
13 . TRBJ2-2 TRBV7-2 . TGTGCCAGCAGGCCAGGGTGGAGCGGGGAGCTGTTTTTT CASRPGWSGELFF
16 . TRBJ2-1 TRBV6-6 TRBD2 TGTGCCAGCAGTCAGATAGCGGGGAGCTCCTACAATGAGCAGTTCTTC CASSQIAGSSYNEQFF
16 many TRBJ1-3 TRBV29-1 TRBD1 TGCAGCGTTGCCAGCAGGGGGCTTGGCGCTGGAAACACCATATATTTT CSVASRGLGAGNTIYF
17 . TRBJ1-6 TRBV5-1 TRBD1 TGCGCCAGCAGCTTGGAGGGGGCGAGCTCCTATAATTCACCCCTCCACTTT CASSLEGASSYNSPLHF
14 many TRBJ2-3 TRBV6-5 . TGTGCCAGCAGTTACTTAGGTTCGCAAGATACGCAGTATTTT CASSYLGSQDTQYF
15 . TRBJ2-4 TRBV28 . TGTGCCAGCAGTTCCACCGGGACGACAGTAAACATTCAGTACTTC CASSSTGTTVNIQYF